This T cell receptor beta chain was identified in a study of blood T cells in healthy people across ages. A second PCR of roughly 7 to 11 cycles used a sample-barcoded 5' primer and a J-beta primer mix. TCRdb redid the calling of the 5' RACE reads with MiXCR, one entry per CDR3 protein. The sample carries about a million distinct CDR3 sequences, approximately 49% recorded once. This CDR3 comprises 17 residues. V lost 0 bases to trimming and J lost 0 bases, with 13 bases between them. From germline, CDR1 is SGDLS and CDR2 YYNGEE. This sequence joins TRBV9 and TRBJ2-1; D is unclear. The origin of this receptor is a man aged 25 to 40 in good health. Sample: blood. The CDR3: CASSVDPGASSYNEQFF. The CDR3 region has the DNA TGTGCCAGCAGCGTAGACCCGGGCGCAAGCTCCTACAATGAGCAGTTCTTC.